This T cell receptor (beta chain) was sequenced in a study of response to subunit inactivated influenza vaccine. CDR1 and CDR2 from the germline V gene are SGHVS and FNYEAQ. The germline V and J ends were trimmed by 2 bases and 1 base, with 9 bases remaining between them. This CDR3 spans 15 amino acids. TCRdb independently ran MiXCR on the RT-PCR reads; one entry per CDR3 protein. The table records some 300,000 distinct CDR3 sequences, 22% of them present only once. This sample comprised PBMCs from blood, obtained less than 22 months after vaccination. This chain connects TRBV7-6 to TRBJ2-1; D remains ambiguous. The TCR was taken from a man aged 45 to 70 who received an inactivated influenza vaccine. The CDR3 spells CASSLSLVSYNEQFF. CDR3 bases: TGTGCCAGCAGCTTAAGTTTAGTTTCCTACAATGAGCAGTTCTTC.